Presented here are 10 T cell receptor beta chains from one specimen sequenced in a study of beta chain features in type 1 diabetes. Isolated RNA was reverse transcribed in full, so expressed TCRB transcripts were sequenced. Data came from immunoSEQ multiplex PCR; TCRdb stores just in-frame clones and leaves some out. Here the sample spans about 280,000 clones, over 12% being singletons. Study conclusions and caveats: There was a moderate but significant shortening of TCRB CDR3s in all four CD4+ subsets of Type 1 diabetes patients.

Antigens for these TCRs are unknown. Sample: naive CD4+ T cells from blood. These receptors all stem from a man between 18 and 35 years old with type 1 diabetes.

This clone was counted a few times. The rearrangement joins TRBV30 to TRBJ1-5, with 8 bases identical to TRBD1. Trimming took 0 bases from V and 0 from J; bases not matched to a gene: 7. Germline V gene lookup returns CDR1 GTSNPN and CDR2 SVGIG (reference sequence). The CDR3 length is 17 residues. The CDR3 sequence: CAWSVTRGLNSNQPQHF. As DNA, the CDR3 is TGTGCCTGGAGTGTAACCAGGGGGCTCAATAGCAATCAGCCCCAGCATTTT.

The chain couples TRBV5-1 to TRBJ2-5; possible D gene TRBD1, 6 bases. Between the trimmed V and J ends, which lost 6 bases and 2 bases, there was a span of 17 bases. The CDR3 runs to 15 residues. Germline V gene sequence: CDR1 SGHRS, CDR2 YFSETQ. This CDR3 reads CASTPRGGGQETQYF. Written as DNA, the CDR3 is TGCGCCAGCACACCCAGGGGTGGAGGACAAGAGACCCAGTACTTC. The full variable domain, its missing parts supplied by reference TRBV5-1 and TRBJ2-5, is KAGVTQTPRYLIKTRGQQVTLSCSPISGHRSVSWYQQTPGQGLQFLFEYFSETQRNKGNFPGRFSGRQFSNSRSEMNVSTLELGDSALYLCASTPRGGGQETQYFGPGTRLLVL.

In its sample, this clone was seen a few times. The chain combines TRBV5-1 with TRBJ2-2; D is possibly TRBD2 (5 bases). The CDR3 totals 14 residues. V shed 2 bases and J shed 4 bases, with 9 bases lying between them. The germline CDR1 and CDR2 sequences are SGHRS and YFSETQ. CDR3 loop: CASSFRGATGELFF. The DNA of the CDR3 is TGCGCCAGCAGCTTTCGGGGTGCCACCGGGGAGCTGTTTTTT.

In this sample, this clone turned up a few times. The chain couples TRBV19 to TRBJ2-1, with 7 bases matching TRBD2. The CDR3 is 16 amino acids. J was trimmed by 1 base and V by 9 bases; bases with no gene match: 12. Per germline, CDR1 LNHDA and CDR2 SQIVND (reference sequence). The CDR3 is CASRDLPGLSYNEQFF. The CDR3 DNA follows: TGTGCCAGCAGAGACTTACCGGGACTATCCTACAATGAGCAGTTCTTC.

This chain connects TRBV28 to TRBJ2-2; D is undetermined. Germline V lookup: CDR1 MDHEN, CDR2 SYDVKM. The V gene lost 5 bases and the J gene lost 1 base, with 8 bases spanning the gap. CDR3 length: 14 amino acids. This CDR3 is CASSPGWNTGELFF. CDR3 bases: TGTGCCAGCAGTCCCGGGTGGAACACCGGGGAGCTGTTTTTT.

The V gene is TRBV5-6, the J gene TRBJ2-7, with 9 bases that match TRBD2. The junction had 5 bases not matched to a gene; V was cut back by 4 bases and J by 6 bases. Germline V gene data show CDR1 as SGHDT and CDR2 as YYEEEE. There are 13 residues in the CDR3. The CDR3 nucleotides are TGTGCCAGCAGCCTCGGACTAGCGCGCGAGCAGTACTTC. Residues: CASSLGLAREQYF.

Concerning this clone itself: The sample holds other DNA sequences that translate to the same CDR3. The chain recombines TRBV18 with TRBJ1-1, with 7 bases that match TRBD1. This CDR3 is 15 amino acids long. V was clipped by 3 bases and J by 1 base; unmatched bases: 5. Germline CDR1 reads KGHSH; CDR2 reads LQKENI. The CDR3 region is CASSPPPGGNTEAFF. The CDR3 coding sequence is TGTGCCAGCTCACCCCCGCCAGGGGGGAACACTGAAGCTTTCTTT.

The rearrangement uses TRBV29-1 and TRBJ1-2, with 7 bases that match TRBD1. Germline values: CDR1 SQVTM, CDR2 ANQGSEA. V lost 4 bases to trimming and J lost 3 bases; unmatched junction nucleotides: 5. The length of the CDR3 is 13 residues. The CDR3 sequence is CSVVSGTDYGYTF. In DNA form, the CDR3 reads TGCAGCGTTGTGAGTGGGACAGACTATGGCTACACCTTC.

In this sample, this clone turned up a few times. The rearrangement joins TRBV7-2 to TRBJ2-3; 8 positions agree with TRBD2. The germline gives CDR1 SGHTA, CDR2 FQGNSA. CDR3 length equals 14 residues. The J segment lost 7 bases and the V segment lost 0 bases, leaving 3 bases of the junction unmatched. The chain's CDR3 is CASSLAAGGNTQYF. The CDR3 DNA follows: TGTGCCAGCAGCTTAGCGGCGGGGGGAAATACGCAGTATTTT.

This clone was counted between two and nine times. This chain uses TRBV5-1 with TRBJ2-3, with a weak D call TRBD1 (6 bases). Trimming left V 3 bases short and J 2 bases short, with 13 bases between. This CDR3 contains 15 residues. Germline V gene sequence: CDR1 SGHRS, CDR2 YFSETQ. The CDR3 DNA sequence: TGCGCCAGCAGCTCCAGGGGAGAAACCACAGATACGCAGTATTTT. Its protein is CASSSRGETTDTQYF.